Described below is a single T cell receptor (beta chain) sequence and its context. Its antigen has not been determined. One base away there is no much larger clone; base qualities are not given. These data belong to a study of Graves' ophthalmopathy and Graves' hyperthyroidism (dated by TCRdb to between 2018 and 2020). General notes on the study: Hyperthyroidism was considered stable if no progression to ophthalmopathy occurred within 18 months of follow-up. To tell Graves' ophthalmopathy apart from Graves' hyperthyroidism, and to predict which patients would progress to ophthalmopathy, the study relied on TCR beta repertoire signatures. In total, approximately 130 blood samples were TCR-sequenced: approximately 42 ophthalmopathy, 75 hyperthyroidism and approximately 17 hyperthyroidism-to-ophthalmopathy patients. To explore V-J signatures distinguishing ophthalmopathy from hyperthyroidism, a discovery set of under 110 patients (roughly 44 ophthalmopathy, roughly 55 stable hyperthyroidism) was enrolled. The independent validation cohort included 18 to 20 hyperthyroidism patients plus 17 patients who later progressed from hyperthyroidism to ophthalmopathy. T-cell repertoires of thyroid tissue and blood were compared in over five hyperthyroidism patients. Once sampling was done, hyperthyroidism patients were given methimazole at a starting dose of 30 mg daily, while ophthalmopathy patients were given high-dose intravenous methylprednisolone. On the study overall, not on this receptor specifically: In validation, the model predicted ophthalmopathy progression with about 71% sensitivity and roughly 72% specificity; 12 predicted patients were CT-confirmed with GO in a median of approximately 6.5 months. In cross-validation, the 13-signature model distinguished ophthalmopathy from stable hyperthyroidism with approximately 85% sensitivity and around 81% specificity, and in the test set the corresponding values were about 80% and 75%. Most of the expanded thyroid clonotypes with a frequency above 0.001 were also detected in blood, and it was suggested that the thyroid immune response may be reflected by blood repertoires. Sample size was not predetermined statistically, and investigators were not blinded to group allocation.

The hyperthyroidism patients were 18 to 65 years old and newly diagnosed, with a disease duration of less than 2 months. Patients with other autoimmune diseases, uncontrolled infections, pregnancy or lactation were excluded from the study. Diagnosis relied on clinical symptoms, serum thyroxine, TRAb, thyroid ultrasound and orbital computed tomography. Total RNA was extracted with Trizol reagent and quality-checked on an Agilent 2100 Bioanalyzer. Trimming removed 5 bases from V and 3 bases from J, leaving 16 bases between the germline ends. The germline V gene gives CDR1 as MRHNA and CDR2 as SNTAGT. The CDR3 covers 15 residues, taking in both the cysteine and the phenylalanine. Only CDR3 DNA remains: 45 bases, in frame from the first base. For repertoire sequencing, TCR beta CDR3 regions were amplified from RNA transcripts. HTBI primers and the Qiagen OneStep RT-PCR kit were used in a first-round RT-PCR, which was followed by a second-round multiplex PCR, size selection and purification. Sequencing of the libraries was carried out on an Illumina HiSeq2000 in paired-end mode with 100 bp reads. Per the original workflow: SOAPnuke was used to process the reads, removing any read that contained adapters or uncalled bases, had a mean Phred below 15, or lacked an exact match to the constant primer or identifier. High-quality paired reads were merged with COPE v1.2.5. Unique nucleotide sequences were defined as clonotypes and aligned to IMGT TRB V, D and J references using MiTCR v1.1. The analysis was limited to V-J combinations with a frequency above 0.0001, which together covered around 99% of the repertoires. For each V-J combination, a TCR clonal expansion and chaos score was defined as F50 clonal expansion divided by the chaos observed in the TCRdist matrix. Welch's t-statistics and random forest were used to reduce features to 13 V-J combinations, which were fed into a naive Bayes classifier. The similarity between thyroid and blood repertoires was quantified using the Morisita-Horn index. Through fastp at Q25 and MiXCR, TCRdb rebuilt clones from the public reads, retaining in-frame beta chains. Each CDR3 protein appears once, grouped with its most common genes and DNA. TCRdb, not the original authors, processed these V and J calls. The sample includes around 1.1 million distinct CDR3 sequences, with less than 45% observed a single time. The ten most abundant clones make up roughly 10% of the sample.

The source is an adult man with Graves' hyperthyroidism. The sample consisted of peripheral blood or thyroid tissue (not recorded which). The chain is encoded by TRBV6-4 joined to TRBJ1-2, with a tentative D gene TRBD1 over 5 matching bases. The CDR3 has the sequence CASSLAQGFHYGYTF. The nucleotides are TGTGCCAGCAGTTTAGCGCAGGGTTTTCACTATGGCTACACCTTC.